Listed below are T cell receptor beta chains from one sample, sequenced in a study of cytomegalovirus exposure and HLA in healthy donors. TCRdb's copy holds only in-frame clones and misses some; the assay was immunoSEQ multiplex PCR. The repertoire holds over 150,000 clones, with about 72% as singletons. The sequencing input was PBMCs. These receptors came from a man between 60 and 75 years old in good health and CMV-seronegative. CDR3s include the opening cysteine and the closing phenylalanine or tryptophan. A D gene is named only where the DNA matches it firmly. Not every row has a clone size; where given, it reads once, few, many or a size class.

cdr3_nt: TGTGCCAGCAGCGTCCCACTAGCGGGGGGCGCCGGGGAGCTGTTTTTT
cdr3_aa: CASSVPLAGGAGELFF
v_call: TRBV9
j_call: TRBJ2-2
clone_size: .
d_call: TRBD2

cdr3_nt: TGTGCCAGCAGCGAAAACAGGGATTCACCCCTCCACTTT
cdr3_aa: CASSENRDSPLHF
v_call: TRBV7-2
j_call: TRBJ1-6
clone_size: .
d_call: .

cdr3_nt: TGTGCCAGCAGCCCCGGGACAGGGCCTGGAAACACCATATATTTT
cdr3_aa: CASSPGTGPGNTIYF
v_call: TRBV7-9
j_call: TRBJ1-3
clone_size: .
d_call: TRBD1

cdr3_nt: TGCAGCGTTGAACCGTCGGGAGGTCTGACAGATACGCAGTATTTT
cdr3_aa: CSVEPSGGLTDTQYF
v_call: TRBV29-1
j_call: TRBJ2-3
clone_size: .
d_call: TRBD2

cdr3_nt: TGTGCCAGCAGTTTAGGGGGACAGACTCAGCCCCAGCATTTT
cdr3_aa: CASSLGGQTQPQHF
v_call: TRBV28
j_call: TRBJ1-5
clone_size: .
d_call: TRBD1

cdr3_nt: TGCAGCGTTGAAACCCAACTAGCGGGGGGCCTGGGGACCCAGTACTTC
cdr3_aa: CSVETQLAGGLGTQYF
v_call: TRBV29-1
j_call: TRBJ2-5
clone_size: .
d_call: TRBD2

cdr3_nt: TGTGCCAGCAGCTTAACATTAACGGGGGTTACCAATGAGCAGTTCTTC
cdr3_aa: CASSLTLTGVTNEQFF
v_call: TRBV7-3
j_call: TRBJ2-1
clone_size: .
d_call: .

cdr3_nt: TGTGCCATCAGTGAGGCTACGAACTCCCCTGAGCAGTTCTTC
cdr3_aa: CAISEATNSPEQFF
v_call: TRBV10-3
j_call: TRBJ2-1
clone_size: few
d_call: .

cdr3_nt: TGTGCCAGCAGCGTAGGCGGCAGGGAATATGGCTACACCTTC
cdr3_aa: CASSVGGREYGYTF
v_call: TRBV9
j_call: TRBJ1-2
clone_size: few
d_call: .

cdr3_nt: TGTGCCAGCAGCCGGGAGCGGGAGAGGGAAGAGACCCAGTACTTC
cdr3_aa: CASSREREREETQYF
v_call: TRBV2
j_call: TRBJ2-5
clone_size: .
d_call: TRBD2

cdr3_nt: TGTGCCAGCAGCCCAGACCTAGCAGGAGATACGCAGTATTTT
cdr3_aa: CASSPDLAGDTQYF
v_call: TRBV11-2
j_call: TRBJ2-3
clone_size: .
d_call: .

cdr3_nt: TGTGCCAGCAGCTTATATACTAGCGGATACGAGCAGTACTTC
cdr3_aa: CASSLYTSGYEQYF
v_call: TRBV11-2
j_call: TRBJ2-7
clone_size: .
d_call: TRBD2

cdr3_nt: TGTGCCAGCAGCTTAGGAACGGGAAATGAGCAGTTCTTC
cdr3_aa: CASSLGTGNEQFF
v_call: TRBV7-7
j_call: TRBJ2-1
clone_size: .
d_call: .

cdr3_nt: TGTGCCAGCAGTTTACTAGCGGGAGGGAGCGGGACCCAGTACTTC
cdr3_aa: CASSLLAGGSGTQYF
v_call: TRBV28
j_call: TRBJ2-5
clone_size: .
d_call: TRBD2

cdr3_nt: TGTGCCAGCAGCTTCGAGATAAATGAAAAACTGTTTTTT
cdr3_aa: CASSFEINEKLFF
v_call: TRBV7-2
j_call: TRBJ1-4
clone_size: .
d_call: .

cdr3_nt: TGCGCCAGCAGCTTGGCGGAGAGCCCCTACGAGCAGTACTTC
cdr3_aa: CASSLAESPYEQYF
v_call: TRBV5-1
j_call: TRBJ2-7
clone_size: .
d_call: .

cdr3_nt: TGTGCCAGCAGCCCCGGGACAGGGGCCCCGGAAGCTGGCTACACCTTC
cdr3_aa: CASSPGTGAPEAGYTF
v_call: TRBV28
j_call: TRBJ1-2
clone_size: .
d_call: TRBD1

cdr3_nt: TGCGCCAGCAGTGAGTCGCTAACGACAGGGGGAGCGCATGGCTACACCTTC
cdr3_aa: CASSESLTTGGAHGYTF
v_call: TRBV10-2
j_call: TRBJ1-2
clone_size: once
d_call: TRBD1

cdr3_nt: TGTGCCAGCAGTTACTCGCGGGGGTCAACTAATGAAAAACTGTTTTTT
cdr3_aa: CASSYSRGSTNEKLFF
v_call: TRBV6-5
j_call: TRBJ1-4
clone_size: .
d_call: .

cdr3_nt: TGTGCCAGCAGTGATAGGGGGACAGGTTATGGCTACACCTTC
cdr3_aa: CASSDRGTGYGYTF
v_call: TRBV6-1
j_call: TRBJ1-2
clone_size: .
d_call: TRBD1

cdr3_nt: TGTGCCAGCAGCCAGACAGGGGGAAACTATAATTCACCCCTCCACTTT
cdr3_aa: CASSQTGGNYNSPLHF
v_call: TRBV25-1
j_call: TRBJ1-6
clone_size: .
d_call: TRBD1

cdr3_nt: TGTGCCAGCAGCGCCGGGACAGGGAGGTACGAGCAGTACTTC
cdr3_aa: CASSAGTGRYEQYF
v_call: TRBV7-9
j_call: TRBJ2-7
clone_size: .
d_call: TRBD1

cdr3_nt: TGTGCCAGCAGCTCCGTCGGCTTTGGGGCGGGGGAGACCCAGTACTTC
cdr3_aa: CASSSVGFGAGETQYF
v_call: TRBV9
j_call: TRBJ2-5
clone_size: .
d_call: .

cdr3_nt: TGTGCCAGCAGCTTGCGTCTCCGCACAGATACGCAGTATTTT
cdr3_aa: CASSLRLRTDTQYF
v_call: TRBV11-1
j_call: TRBJ2-3
clone_size: .
d_call: .

cdr3_nt: TGTGCCAGCAGCTTCACAGGGGGTCATCAGCCCCAGCATTTT
cdr3_aa: CASSFTGGHQPQHF
v_call: TRBV5-6
j_call: TRBJ1-5
clone_size: .
d_call: TRBD1

cdr3_nt: TGTGCCAGCAGCTTCATCGGGGAGCTGTTTTTT
cdr3_aa: CASSFIGELFF
v_call: TRBV7-2
j_call: TRBJ2-2
clone_size: .
d_call: .

cdr3_nt: TGCGCCAGCAGCCTAGGGACAGGGGGGGATACGCAGTATTTT
cdr3_aa: CASSLGTGGDTQYF
v_call: TRBV5-1
j_call: TRBJ2-3
clone_size: once
d_call: TRBD1

cdr3_nt: TGTGCCAGCAGTCCCGAAACAGGGAGCGGCGGGGAGCTGTTTTTT
cdr3_aa: CASSPETGSGGELFF
v_call: TRBV6-5
j_call: TRBJ2-2
clone_size: .
d_call: .

cdr3_nt: TGTGCCAGCTCGAGGACAGGGTACACCGGGGAGCTGTTTTTT
cdr3_aa: CASSRTGYTGELFF
v_call: TRBV6-1
j_call: TRBJ2-2
clone_size: few
d_call: TRBD1

cdr3_nt: TGTGCCAGTAGTATAGACGGCCAGGGGGGCGAGCAGTACTTC
cdr3_aa: CASSIDGQGGEQYF
v_call: TRBV19
j_call: TRBJ2-7
clone_size: .
d_call: .

cdr3_nt: TGTGCCAGCAGTTTGCCGACTAGCGGGAAAGGAAATCAGCAGTTCTTC
cdr3_aa: CASSLPTSGKGNQQFF
v_call: TRBV28
j_call: TRBJ2-1
clone_size: .
d_call: TRBD2

cdr3_nt: TGTGCCAGTAGTATTGTGACTAGCGGCTACAATGAGCAGTTCTTC
cdr3_aa: CASSIVTSGYNEQFF
v_call: TRBV19
j_call: TRBJ2-1
clone_size: few
d_call: TRBD2

cdr3_nt: TGTGCCAGCAGCGTAGGTAAGCGGGGCCCGCTCCGGCAGTACTTC
cdr3_aa: CASSVGKRGPLRQYF
v_call: TRBV9
j_call: TRBJ2-7
clone_size: few
d_call: TRBD2

cdr3_nt: TGTGCCTGGACAGGACAGGTGAACACTGAAGCTTTCTTT
cdr3_aa: CAWTGQVNTEAFF
v_call: TRBV30
j_call: TRBJ1-1
clone_size: .
d_call: TRBD1

cdr3_nt: TGCGCCAGCAGCCAACAACAACCCGCTACAGGGGTGGTCAGAAAACTGTTTTTT
cdr3_aa: CASSQQQPATGVVRKLFF
v_call: TRBV4-3
j_call: TRBJ1-4
clone_size: .
d_call: TRBD1

cdr3_nt: TGCAGCGTTGAAGGACAGTCAGGGGCCTTCTATGGCTACACCTTC
cdr3_aa: CSVEGQSGAFYGYTF
v_call: TRBV29-1
j_call: TRBJ1-2
clone_size: few
d_call: .

cdr3_nt: TGTGCCAGCGGGGGGGCCACGGACAATGAGCAGTTCTTC
cdr3_aa: CASGGATDNEQFF
v_call: TRBV5-6
j_call: TRBJ2-1
clone_size: .
d_call: .

cdr3_nt: TGTGCCAGCTCACCGGTAAGGACAGAGGAAGAGACCCAGTACTTC
cdr3_aa: CASSPVRTEEETQYF
v_call: TRBV18
j_call: TRBJ2-5
clone_size: .
d_call: .

cdr3_nt: TGTGCCAGCAGCCCCACTAGCGGGGGGGCCGGAGAGACCCAGTACTTC
cdr3_aa: CASSPTSGGAGETQYF
v_call: TRBV7-2
j_call: TRBJ2-5
clone_size: few
d_call: TRBD2

cdr3_nt: TGTGCCAGCAGACGGGACAGCCTATATGGCTACACCTTC
cdr3_aa: CASRRDSLYGYTF
v_call: TRBV6-5
j_call: TRBJ1-2
clone_size: .
d_call: TRBD1

cdr3_nt: TGTGCCAGCAGTTTATCGGGGACAGGGAACGGCTACACCTTC
cdr3_aa: CASSLSGTGNGYTF
v_call: TRBV27
j_call: TRBJ1-2
clone_size: once
d_call: TRBD1

cdr3_nt: TGTGCCAGCCCACAGGGGAGCTCCTACAATGAGCAGTTCTTC
cdr3_aa: CASPQGSSYNEQFF
v_call: TRBV6-5
j_call: TRBJ2-1
clone_size: .
d_call: TRBD1

cdr3_nt: TGTGCCAGCAGTGAACTAGCTTCCTACGAGCAGTACTTC
cdr3_aa: CASSELASYEQYF
v_call: TRBV6-4
j_call: TRBJ2-7
clone_size: .
d_call: .

cdr3_nt: TGCGCCACCAAATCTACAGGGGGTTCAGAGTATGGCTATACCTTC
cdr3_aa: CATKSTGGSEYGYTF
v_call: TRBV5-1
j_call: TRBJ1-2
clone_size: .
d_call: TRBD1

cdr3_nt: TGTGCCAGCAGCCGGGGACAGGGGGGTTCGCCCCAGCATTTT
cdr3_aa: CASSRGQGGSPQHF
v_call: TRBV7-9
j_call: TRBJ1-5
clone_size: .
d_call: TRBD1